This T cell receptor (beta chain) was documented in a study of blood T cell repertoires in COVID-19. Study-wide context: Sites across the United States, Italy and Spain contributed samples from acute and convalescent COVID-19.

In the original workflow: Amplifying reference gene primers gave estimates of nucleated cell counts. TCRdb's copy holds only in-frame clones and misses some; the assay was immunoSEQ multiplex PCR. For V, J and clone size, that table is used; D and trimming come from the DNA. The profile shows about 230,000 clones, around 80% of them singletons. Looked up from germline, CDR1 is SGHAT and CDR2 is FQNNGV. The CDR3 is made up of 18 amino acids. The J segment lost 0 bases and the V segment lost 8 bases, leaving 14 bases of the junction unmatched. Sample: peripheral blood. The sequence derives from an elderly man with acute or convalescent COVID-19. The chain couples TRBV11-2 to TRBJ2-3, with 10 bases matching TRBD2. CDR3 sequence: CASRGSGRAKSSTDTQYF. The CDR3 DNA is TGTGCCAGCCGGGGGAGCGGGAGGGCCAAATCTAGCACAGATACGCAGTATTTT.